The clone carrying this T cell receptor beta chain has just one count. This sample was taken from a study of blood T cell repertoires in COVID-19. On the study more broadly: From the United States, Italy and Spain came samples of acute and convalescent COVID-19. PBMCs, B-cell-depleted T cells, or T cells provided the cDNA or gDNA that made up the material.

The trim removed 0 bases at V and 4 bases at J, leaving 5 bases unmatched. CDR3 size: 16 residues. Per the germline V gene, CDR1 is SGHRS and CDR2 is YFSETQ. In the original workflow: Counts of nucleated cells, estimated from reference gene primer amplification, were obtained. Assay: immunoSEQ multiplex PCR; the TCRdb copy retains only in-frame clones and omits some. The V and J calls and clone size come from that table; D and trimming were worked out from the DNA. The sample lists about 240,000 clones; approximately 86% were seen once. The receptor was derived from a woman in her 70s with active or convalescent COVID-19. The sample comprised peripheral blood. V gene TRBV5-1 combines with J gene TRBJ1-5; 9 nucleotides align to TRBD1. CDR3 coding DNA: TGCGCCAGCAGCTTGGGTACAGGGGGCATGAATCAGCCCCAGCATTTT. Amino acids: CASSLGTGGMNQPQHF.